One sample yielded the 20 T cell receptor beta chains listed below, sequenced in a study of T cells in Graves' hyperthyroidism and ophthalmopathy. RNA transcripts served as the template for amplifying TCR beta CDR3 regions. Using the HTBI primer set, a first-round RT-PCR was run on the TCR CDR3. TCRdb reprocessed the multiplex PCR reads via MiXCR and lists one record per CDR3 protein. The sample holds some 320,000 distinct CDR3 sequences, about 13% seen once. Sequences were obtained from blood. These receptors originate from a woman between 35 and 50 years old with Graves' ophthalmopathy.

This clonotype was detected only a few times. The chain is built from TRBV20-1 and TRBJ2-1; D is possibly TRBD2 (5 bases). The germline V gene encodes CDR1 DFQATT and CDR2 SNEGSKA (reference sequence). This CDR3 region has 15 residues. V dropped 0 bases and J dropped 4 bases, with 13 bases sitting between them. CDR3 protein: CSARDALGGYNEQFF. The CDR3 region has the DNA TGCAGTGCTAGAGATGCCCTTGGCGGGTACAATGAGCAGTTCTTC.

This clonotype was recorded many times. The CDR3: CASSSNEKLFF. CDR3 in DNA: TGTGCCAGCAGTTCAAATGAAAAACTGTTTTTT. The chain is built from TRBV28 and TRBJ1-4, with D unresolved. V was clipped by 4 bases and J by 5 bases, with 2 bases between them. CDR1 and CDR2 (germline): MDHEN, SYDVKM. CDR3 length: 11 amino acids.

This clonotype was observed many times. This chain joins TRBV11-2 and TRBJ2-7; no clear D gene. The CDR3 runs 15 residues. Germline CDR1 SGHAT, CDR2 FQNNGV. V shed 5 bases and J shed 3 bases, with 17 bases lying between them. The CDR3 is CASSRMDAPYYEQYF. CDR3 DNA: TGTGCCAGCAGCCGCATGGACGCTCCTTACTACGAGCAGTACTTC. The complete variable domain, with remaining parts taken from reference TRBV11-2 and TRBJ2-7, reads EAGVAQSPRYKIIEKRQSVAFWCNPISGHATLYWYQQILGQGPKLLIQFQNNGVVDDSQLPKDRFSAERLKGVDSTLKIQPAKLEDSAVYLCASSRMDAPYYEQYFGPGTRLTVT.

This clonotype was detected many times. A junction boundary mismatches the germline segment, possibly from a read error. The V gene is TRBV7-7, the J gene TRBJ2-5; 7 positions agree with TRBD2. The length of the CDR3 is 14 residues. Germline CDR1 and CDR2: SSHAT and FNYEAQ (reference sequence). The DNA of the CDR3 is TGTGCTAGCAGCTTAGACCCAGCGGGGGAGACCCAGTACTTC. This encodes CASSLDPAGETQYF.

Ten or more counts support this clonotype. The chain combines TRBV12-3 or TRBV12-4 with TRBJ2-5; D tentatively fits TRBD1 or TRBD2 (5 bases each). There are 15 residues in the CDR3. Between the trimmed V and J ends, which lost 5 bases and 2 bases, there was a span of 15 bases. The DNA of the CDR3 is TGTGCCAGCAGTCACGGGACCACGGTTCAAGAGACCCAGTACTTC. Its protein is CASSHGTTVQETQYF.

The rearrangement uses TRBV5-6 and TRBJ1-2; 7 bases agree with TRBD1. The V gene end was trimmed by 6 bases and the J gene end by 4 bases; junction bases not matched to a gene: 9. CDR1 and CDR2 from the germline V gene are SGHDT and YYEEEE. The CDR3 contains 14 residues. The DNA of the CDR3 is TGTGCCAGCACCCGGACAGGAGGGACCTATGGCTACACCTTC. Protein: CASTRTGGTYGYTF.

This clonotype was observed many times. The V gene is TRBV30, the J gene TRBJ1-1; D is uncertain. CDR1 GTSNPN and CDR2 SVGIG come from the germline V gene (reference sequence). The CDR3 is 13 amino acids. Deletions cut 1 base from V and 0 bases from J, with 6 bases between. The CDR3 nucleotides are TGTGCCTGGAGTGAGTCCATGAACACTGAAGCTTTCTTT. Its protein product is CAWSESMNTEAFF.

This clonotype occurred many times. The chain couples TRBV2 to TRBJ1-2, with D perhaps matching TRBD1 (6 bases). Germline V gene data show CDR1 as SNHLY and CDR2 as FYNNEI. Trimming took off 5 bases at V and 8 bases at J, with 9 bases between the two ends. The CDR3 sequence is 11 residues long. The CDR3 DNA is TGTGCCAGCAGTCAGGGGTGGGGCTACACCTTC. The encoded protein is CASSQGWGYTF.

There are many counts of this clonotype. The chain couples TRBV15 to TRBJ2-3, with 7 bases aligning to TRBD2. This CDR3 comprises 15 residues. Germline CDR1 reads LNHNV; CDR2 reads YYDKDF (reference sequence). The J segment lost 3 bases and the V segment lost 2 bases, leaving 5 bases of the junction unmatched. The CDR3 DNA reads as TGTGCCACCAGCAGACTTAGCGGGCCAACAGATACGCAGTATTTT. It yields the protein CATSRLSGPTDTQYF.

This clonotype was detected many times. The gene calls are TRBV15 and TRBJ1-1; no clear D gene. The germline V gene encodes CDR1 LNHNV and CDR2 YYDKDF (reference sequence). V lost 0 bases and J lost 1, with 12 bases in between. This CDR3 is built from 16 residues. The CDR3 loop is CATSRDLSRTNTEAFF. The CDR3 DNA sequence: TGTGCCACCAGCAGAGATCTTTCGCGGACGAACACTGAAGCTTTCTTT.

V and J are TRBV30 and TRBJ2-1; D is undetermined. Trimming pared 5 bases from V and 5 bases from J, leaving 13 bases between. The CDR3 runs to 13 residues. The germline gives CDR1 GTSNPN, CDR2 SVGIG (reference sequence). Here the CDR3 DNA reads TGTGCCTGGCGTTTACCTAAGAACAATGAGCAGTTCTTC. As protein: CAWRLPKNNEQFF.

Comment on this clonotype: This could be a read error, since a much larger clone is one nucleotide away. This sequence joins TRBV30 and TRBJ2-7, with TRBD2 matching over 8 bases. Looked up from germline, CDR1 is GTSNPN and CDR2 is SVGIG (reference sequence). V lost 3 bases and J lost 5; bases outside the gene matches: 15. The CDR3 runs 16 residues. CDR3 residues: CAWSELLERENDEQYF. The CDR3 nucleotides read TGTGCCTGGAGCGAGCTTCTAGAGCGGGAGAATGACGAGCAGTACTTC.

At least ten counts were recorded for this clonotype. In DNA, the CDR3 is TGTGCCAGCAGCTTAGGAGCGGGGGGGTCACCCTACGAGCAGTACTTC. Translated: CASSLGAGGSPYEQYF. V usage is TRBV7-9 and J usage is TRBJ2-7; 10 positions match TRBD2. The CDR3 spans 16 residues. Germline CDR1 is SEHNR and CDR2 is FQNEAQ (reference sequence). The V segment lost 1 base and the J segment 2 bases; nucleotides outside the gene matches: 5.

At least ten counts were recorded for this clonotype. The J gene is TRBJ2-1, the V gene TRBV6-4; D uncertain. CDR3 length: 13 residues. Germline V CDR1 and CDR2: MRHNA, SNTAGT. Trimming left V 2 bases short and J 0 bases short, with 2 bases between. The CDR3 DNA reads TGTGCCAGCAGTGACAGCTCCTACAATGAGCAGTTCTTC. Its translation: CASSDSSYNEQFF.

J is TRBJ2-7 and V is TRBV7-3; possible D gene TRBD1, 5 bases. The ends were cut back, 1 base at V and 3 bases at J, with 13 bases in the middle. This CDR3 region has 15 residues. Per germline, CDR1 SGHTA and CDR2 FQGTGA. The CDR3 spells CASSLMGPGGYEQYF. In DNA, the CDR3 is TGTGCCAGCAGCTTAATGGGGCCAGGTGGCTACGAGCAGTACTTC.

This clonotype was picked up many times. This sequence joins TRBV20-1 and TRBJ1-6, with D possibly TRBD1 on 5 matching bases. The CDR3 is 16 residues long. Germline loops: CDR1 DFQATT, CDR2 SNEGSKA (reference sequence). V lost 1 base and J 4 bases, leaving 14 bases between the germline ends. CDR3 residues: CSARAPRQGYNSPLHF. In DNA form, the CDR3 reads TGCAGTGCTAGAGCTCCTCGGCAGGGATATAATTCACCCCTCCACTTT.

This clonotype was detected only a few times. A much bigger clone sits one base away, suggesting this may be a read error. The chain uses TRBV7-9 and TRBJ1-5; D not resolved. The germline V gene encodes CDR1 SEHNR and CDR2 FQNEAQ (reference sequence). This CDR3 has 15 residues. V shed 6 bases and J shed 2 bases, with 14 bases lying between them. The CDR3 loop is CASRPTRFGNQPQHF. The CDR3 region has the DNA TGTGCCAGCAGACCAACCAGGTTCGGCAATCAGCCCCAGCATTTT.

This clonotype was seen at least ten times. The V and J genes are TRBV5-1 and TRBJ2-1, with 8 bases lining up with TRBD2. After removal of 5 bases from V and 8 bases from J, the junction contained 9 bases not matched to a gene. Germline V gives CDR1 SGHRS, CDR2 YFSETQ. This CDR3 spans 14 amino acids. This chain's CDR3 is CASSIAGGVYEQFF. The CDR3 nucleotides read TGCGCCAGCAGTATTGCGGGAGGAGTATATGAGCAGTTCTTC. Full variable domain (missing parts from reference TRBV5-1 and TRBJ2-1): KAGVTQTPRYLIKTRGQQVTLSCSPISGHRSVSWYQQTPGQGLQFLFEYFSETQRNKGNFPGRFSGRQFSNSRSEMNVSTLELGDSALYLCASSIAGGVYEQFFGPGTRLTVL.

This clonotype was observed many times. The chain is built from TRBV20-1 and TRBJ1-1; 7 bases agree with TRBD1. CDR1 is DFQATT, CDR2 SNEGSKA, per germline (reference sequence). J was trimmed by 5 bases and V by 7 bases; bases with no gene match: 4. This CDR3 has 11 residues. Written as DNA, the CDR3 is TGCAGTGGGGCAGGGGGGACTGAAGCTTTCTTT. Protein: CSGAGGTEAFF.

This clonotype has a handful of counts. The V gene is TRBV5-5, the J gene TRBJ1-2; no definite D call. V lost 4 bases and J lost 3, with 13 bases in between. In germline, CDR1 is SGHKS, CDR2 YYEKEE (reference sequence). This CDR3 comprises 14 residues. CDR3 nucleotide sequence: TGTGCCAGCAGCCGATCATGGGATGACTATGGCTACACCTTC. Amino acid sequence: CASSRSWDDYGYTF.